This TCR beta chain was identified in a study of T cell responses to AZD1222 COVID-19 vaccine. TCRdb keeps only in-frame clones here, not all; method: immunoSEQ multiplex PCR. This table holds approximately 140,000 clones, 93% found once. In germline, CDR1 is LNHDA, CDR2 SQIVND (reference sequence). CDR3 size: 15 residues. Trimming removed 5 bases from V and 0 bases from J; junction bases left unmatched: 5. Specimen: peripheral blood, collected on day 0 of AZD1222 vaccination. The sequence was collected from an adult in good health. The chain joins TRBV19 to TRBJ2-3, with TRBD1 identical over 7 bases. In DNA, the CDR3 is TGTGCCAGTAGTCCCCCGGGACAGAGCACAGATACGCAGTATTTT. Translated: CASSPPGQSTDTQYF.